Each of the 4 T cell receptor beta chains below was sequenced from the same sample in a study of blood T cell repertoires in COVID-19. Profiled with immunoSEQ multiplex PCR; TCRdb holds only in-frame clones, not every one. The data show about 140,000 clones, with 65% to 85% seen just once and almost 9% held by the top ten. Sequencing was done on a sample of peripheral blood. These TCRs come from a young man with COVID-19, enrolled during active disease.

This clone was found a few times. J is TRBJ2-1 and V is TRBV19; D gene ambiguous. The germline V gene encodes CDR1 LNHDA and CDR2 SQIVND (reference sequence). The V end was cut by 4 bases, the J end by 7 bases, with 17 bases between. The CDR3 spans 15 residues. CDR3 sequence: CASSKGANTRNEQFF. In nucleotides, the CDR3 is TGTGCCAGTAGTAAAGGAGCAAACACCCGTAATGAGCAGTTCTTC. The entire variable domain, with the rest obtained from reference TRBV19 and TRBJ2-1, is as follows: DGGITQSPKYLFRKEGQNVTLSCEQNLNHDAMYWYRQDPGQGLRLIYYSQIVNDFQKGDIAEGYSVSREKKESFPLTVTSAQKNPTAFYLCASSKGANTRNEQFFGPGTRLTVL.

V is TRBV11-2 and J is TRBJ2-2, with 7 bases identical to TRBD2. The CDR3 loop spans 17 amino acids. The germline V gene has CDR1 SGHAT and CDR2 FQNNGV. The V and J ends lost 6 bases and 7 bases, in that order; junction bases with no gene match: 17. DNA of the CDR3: TGTGCCAGCAGTCCCGGGTGGGGCGGGAGACGAGTCGGGGAGCTGTTTTTT. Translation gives CASSPGWGGRRVGELFF.

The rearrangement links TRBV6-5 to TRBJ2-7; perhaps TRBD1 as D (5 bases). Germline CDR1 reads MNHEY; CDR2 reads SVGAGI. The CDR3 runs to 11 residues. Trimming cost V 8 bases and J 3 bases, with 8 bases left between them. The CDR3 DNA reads TGTGCCAGCGCAGGGCGCTACGAGCAGTACTTC. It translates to CASAGRYEQYF.

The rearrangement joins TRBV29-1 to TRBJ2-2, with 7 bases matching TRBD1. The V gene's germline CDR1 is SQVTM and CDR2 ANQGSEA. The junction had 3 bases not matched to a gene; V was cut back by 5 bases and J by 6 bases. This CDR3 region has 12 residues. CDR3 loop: CSVPGGAGELFF. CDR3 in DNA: TGCAGCGTTCCAGGGGGAGCCGGGGAGCTGTTTTTT.